The following is a TCR beta chain sequence with its context. What it recognizes is unknown. The data were produced by immunoSEQ multiplex PCR, yet TCRdb's version contains in-frame clones alone and is incomplete. Here the sample spans around 190,000 clones, around 85% being singletons. This record belongs to a study of cytomegalovirus exposure and HLA in healthy donors. General study findings and limits: The authors listed approximately 150 TCR beta chains as cytomegalovirus-associated. Reportedly, diagnosis of cytomegalovirus status by the classifier showed high specificity and sensitivity.

The sequence derives from a man aged 18-30 years in good health and CMV-seropositive. The sample was PBMCs.

In DNA form, the CDR3 reads TGTGCCATCAGCGCTAGCGAGAACTACGAGCAGTACTTC. Its protein product is CAISASENYEQYF. This chain joins TRBV10-3 and TRBJ2-7, with D maybe TRBD2 (6 bases). CDR3 length: 13 residues. Germline lookup yields CDR1 ENHRY and CDR2 SYGVKD. V lost 6 bases, J lost 3 bases, and 12 bases lay in between.